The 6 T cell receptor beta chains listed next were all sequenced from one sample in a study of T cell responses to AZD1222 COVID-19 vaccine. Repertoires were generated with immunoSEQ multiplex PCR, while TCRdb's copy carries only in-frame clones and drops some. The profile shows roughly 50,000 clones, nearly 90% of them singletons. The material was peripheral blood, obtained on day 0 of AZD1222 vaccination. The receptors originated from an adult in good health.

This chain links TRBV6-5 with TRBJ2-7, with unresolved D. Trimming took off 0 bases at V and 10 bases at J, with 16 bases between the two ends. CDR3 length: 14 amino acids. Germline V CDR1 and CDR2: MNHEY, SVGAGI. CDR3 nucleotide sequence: TGTGCCAGCAGTTACTCGAAGGGAACAACGGCTCAGTACTTC. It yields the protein CASSYSKGTTAQYF.

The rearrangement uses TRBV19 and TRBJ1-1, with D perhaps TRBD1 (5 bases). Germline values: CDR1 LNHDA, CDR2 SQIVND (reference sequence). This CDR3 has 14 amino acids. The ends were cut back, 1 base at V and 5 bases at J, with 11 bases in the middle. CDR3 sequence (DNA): TGTGCCAGTAGTATAGGGGGGTTGGGGACTGAAGCTTTCTTT. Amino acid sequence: CASSIGGLGTEAFF. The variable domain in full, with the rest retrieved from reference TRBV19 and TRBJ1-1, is DGGITQSPKYLFRKEGQNVTLSCEQNLNHDAMYWYRQDPGQGLRLIYYSQIVNDFQKGDIAEGYSVSREKKESFPLTVTSAQKNPTAFYLCASSIGGLGTEAFFGQGTRLTVV.

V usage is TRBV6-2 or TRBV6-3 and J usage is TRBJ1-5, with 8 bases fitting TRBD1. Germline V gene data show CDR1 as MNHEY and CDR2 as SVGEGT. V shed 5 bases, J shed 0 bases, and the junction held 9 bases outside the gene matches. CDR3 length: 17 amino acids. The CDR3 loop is CASSPGTGYYSNQPQHF. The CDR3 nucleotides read TGTGCCAGCAGTCCCGGGACAGGTTATTATAGCAATCAGCCCCAGCATTTT.

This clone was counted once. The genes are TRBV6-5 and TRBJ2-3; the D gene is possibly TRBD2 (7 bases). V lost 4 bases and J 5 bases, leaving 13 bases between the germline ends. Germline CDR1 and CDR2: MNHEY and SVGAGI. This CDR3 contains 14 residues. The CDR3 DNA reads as TGTGCCAGCAGTTCACTAAGGGGGGGAGATACGCAGTATTTT. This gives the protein CASSSLRGGDTQYF.

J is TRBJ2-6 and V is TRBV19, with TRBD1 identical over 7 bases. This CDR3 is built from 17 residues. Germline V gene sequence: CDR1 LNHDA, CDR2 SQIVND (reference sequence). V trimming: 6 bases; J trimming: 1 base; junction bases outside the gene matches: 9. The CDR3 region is CASRPGQTHSGANVLTF. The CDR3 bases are TGTGCCAGTAGGCCGGGACAGACCCATTCTGGGGCCAACGTCCTGACTTTC.

This chain's CDR3 is CASSSLGGSPLHF. The CDR3 DNA is TGTGCCAGCAGCTCCCTAGGGGGTTCACCCCTCCACTTT. The chain uses TRBV7-8 and TRBJ1-6; D may be TRBD1 (6 bases). CDR1 is SGHVS and CDR2 is FQNEAQ in the germline V gene. The CDR3 consists of 13 residues. V was pared by 4 bases and J by 9 bases, with 10 bases between.